A single sample is the source of the 5 T cell receptor beta chains below, sequenced in a study of blood T cell repertoires in COVID-19. The repertoire was sequenced with immunoSEQ multiplex PCR; TCRdb's copy has only in-frame clones and lacks some. Of about 250,000 clones listed, over 70% are singletons. The source material was PBMCs or T cells enriched from blood (not recorded which). Source of these receptors: a woman between 40 and 55 years old who had been exposed to COVID-19.

The CDR3 sequence: CASSLEDRGGYGYTF. The CDR3 bases are TGTGCCAGCAGCTTAGAGGACAGGGGAGGCTATGGCTACACCTTC. This chain connects TRBV5-4 to TRBJ1-2; 9 bases fit TRBD1. Trimming took 2 bases from V and 4 from J; bases not matched to a gene: 6. From germline, CDR1 is SGHNT and CDR2 YYREEE (reference sequence). The CDR3 has 15 residues.

The chain has TRBV9 and TRBJ1-3; D possibly corresponds to TRBD1 (5 bases). The germline CDR1 and CDR2 sequences are SGDLS and YYNGEE. This CDR3 spans 14 amino acids. Trimming left V 0 bases short and J 5 bases short, with 9 bases between. The DNA for the CDR3 is TGTGCCAGCAGCGTAGCTACGGACAGAAACACCATATATTTT. Residues: CASSVATDRNTIYF.

This chain uses TRBV4-1 with TRBJ2-7, with D possibly matching TRBD1 (5 bases). This CDR3 is built from 16 residues. Trimming stripped 0 bases from V and 5 bases from J, with 17 bases between. The germline V gene encodes CDR1 MGHRA and CDR2 YSYEKL. CDR3: CASSQDQWAMGHEQYF. The CDR3 nucleotides read TGCGCCAGCAGCCAAGATCAGTGGGCGATGGGGCACGAGCAGTACTTC.

V gene TRBV6-5 combines with J gene TRBJ1-2; possibly TRBD1 for D (5 bases). Germline CDR1 MNHEY, CDR2 SVGAGI. The CDR3 sequence is 13 residues long. Trimming removed 8 bases from V and 4 bases from J, with 14 bases in between. The CDR3 region has the DNA TGTGCCAGCGGAATCAGGGCCACCTATGGCTACACCTTC. Encoded protein: CASGIRATYGYTF.

This clone appeared once. The J gene is TRBJ2-3, the V gene TRBV4-1; 14 nucleotides line up with TRBD2. This CDR3 spans 19 amino acids. In germline, CDR1 is MGHRA, CDR2 YSYEKL. V was clipped by 0 bases and J by 4 bases; unmatched bases: 9. The CDR3 reads CASSQESLGGLAGADTQYF. As DNA, the CDR3 is TGCGCCAGCAGCCAAGAATCCCTGGGGGGACTAGCGGGGGCAGATACGCAGTATTTT.